These 29 T cell receptor beta chains were all obtained from the same sample, sequenced in a study of T-cell reconstitution after alpha-beta-depleted transplantation in children. Using unique molecular identifiers, the investigators prepared the TCRbeta library. TCRdb itself ran the PCR reads through MiXCR, one entry per CDR3 protein. Of some 300,000 distinct CDR3 sequences in the sample, 10% were seen once. The sample was PBMCs from the stem cell graft donor, taken from the stem cell graft. Source of these receptors: a human donor who donated a stem cell graft to a child with acute lymphoblastic leukemia.

This clonotype was seen only a few times. The J gene is TRBJ2-1, the V gene TRBV28; TRBD1 matches 7 bases. Germline values: CDR1 MDHEN, CDR2 SYDVKM. This CDR3 is 18 amino acids long. Germline trimming cut 11 bases from V and 8 bases from J; bases unmatched to any gene: 27. This CDR3 is CAPQGRGLRHSILDEQFF. CDR3 DNA sequence: TGTGCCCCCCAGGGAAGGGGGCTCCGCCACTCAATCCTCGATGAGCAGTTCTTC.

This clonotype was seen ten or more times. The chain joins TRBV2 to TRBJ2-7; the match to TRBD1 covers 8 bases. The CDR3 sequence is 13 residues long. CDR1 is SNHLY and CDR2 is FYNNEI in the germline V gene. After removal of 10 bases from V and 5 bases from J, the junction contained 10 bases not matched to a gene. Here the CDR3 DNA reads TGTGCCACGACGGAGGACAGGGTCCACGAGCAGTACTTC. It translates to CATTEDRVHEQYF.

The chain employs TRBV6-6 and TRBJ1-1; D gene ambiguous. This CDR3 comprises 12 residues. Germline V lookup: CDR1 MNHNY, CDR2 SVGAGI (reference sequence). V was trimmed by 3 bases and J by 6 bases, leaving 8 bases between them. The CDR3 region is CASSYEWPEAFF. The CDR3 coding sequence is TGTGCCAGCAGTTATGAGTGGCCTGAAGCTTTCTTT.

The rearrangement joins TRBV20-1 to TRBJ2-3, with a weak D call TRBD2 (6 bases). The CDR3 is 12 residues long. Germline loops: CDR1 DFQATT, CDR2 SNEGSKA (reference sequence). The CDR3 reads CIPWEDTDTQYF. In DNA form, the CDR3 reads TGCATCCCCTGGGAGGACACAGATACGCAGTATTTT.

This clonotype was seen only a few times. V gene TRBV7-9 combines with J gene TRBJ2-7, with TRBD2 matching 7 bases. The CDR3 consists of 14 residues. Trimming at V came to 4 bases and at J to 2 bases, leaving 5 bases not matched to a gene. Germline CDR1 reads SEHNR; CDR2 reads FQNEAQ (reference sequence). CDR3 sequence (DNA): TGTGCCAGCAGCTCCCAGACTAGCCCCTACGAGCAGTACTTC. This codes for CASSSQTSPYEQYF.

This clonotype was counted between two and nine times. This chain joins TRBV28 and TRBJ2-7; D is perhaps TRBD1 (6 bases). The ends were cut back, 2 bases at V and 11 bases at J, with 19 bases in the middle. Germline V CDR1 and CDR2: MDHEN, SYDVKM. The CDR3 has 14 residues. This chain's CDR3 is CASSLPGARLSKYF. The CDR3, as DNA: TGTGCCAGCAGTTTACCAGGGGCAAGGTTGAGCAAGTACTTC.

This clonotype was seen more than once but under ten times. The chain is built from TRBV29-1 and TRBJ2-3; D not certain. The CDR3 runs to 15 residues. Germline CDR1 reads SQVTM; CDR2 reads ANQGSEA. V lost 4 bases and J lost 0, with 14 bases in between. In nucleotides, the CDR3 is TGCAGCGTTGGCGGTTGGGGTACCAGCACAGATACGCAGTATTTT. It translates to CSVGGWGTSTDTQYF.

The chain couples TRBV7-3 to TRBJ2-1; D unresolved. The CDR3 consists of 18 residues. Germline assignment: CDR1 SGHTA and CDR2 FQGTGA. Trimming removed 1 base from V and 6 bases from J, with 22 bases in between. The CDR3 reads CASSLNAGGTTPSNEQFF. Here the CDR3 DNA reads TGTGCCAGCAGCTTAAATGCTGGTGGAACTACCCCCAGCAATGAGCAGTTCTTC.

The table lists this clonotype with many counts. V usage is TRBV29-1 and J usage is TRBJ2-1; 7 bases match TRBD1. The V gene's germline CDR1 is SQVTM and CDR2 ANQGSEA. V lost 0 bases and J lost 7; bases outside the gene matches: 9. This CDR3 region has 15 residues. This chain's CDR3 is CSVEDYGAGGNEQFF. In DNA, the CDR3 is TGCAGCGTTGAAGATTACGGGGCAGGGGGTAATGAGCAGTTCTTC.

Ten or more counts support this clonotype. The chain links TRBV7-6 to TRBJ2-1; D might be TRBD2 (6 bases). Germline V gene sequence: CDR1 SGHVS, CDR2 FNYEAQ. V was pared by 0 bases and J by 3 bases, with 15 bases between. CDR3 size: 17 residues. For the CDR3, the DNA is TGTGCCAGCAGCTTAGCGCCCTGGGACTCTTACTACAATGAGCAGTTCTTC. Translating gives CASSLAPWDSYYNEQFF.

There are a few counts of this clonotype. This chain links TRBV5-1 with TRBJ1-2; D might be TRBD1 (5 bases). The CDR3 contains 14 residues. Trimming shortened V by 0 bases and J by 6 bases, and 12 bases separated the two germline ends. Germline assignment: CDR1 SGHRS and CDR2 YFSETQ. Written as DNA, the CDR3 is TGCGCCAGCAGCTTGGGAGGGGATATCCATGGCTACACCTTC. As protein: CASSLGGDIHGYTF.

This clonotype showed up just a few times. V gene TRBV20-1 combines with J gene TRBJ2-5; the D call may be TRBD1 or TRBD2 (5 bases each). CDR1 and CDR2 (germline): DFQATT, SNEGSKA (reference sequence). CDR3 size: 14 residues. V gave up 2 bases and J gave up 5 bases, with 15 bases separating them. CDR3 in amino acids: CSARRDPTRETQYF. The CDR3 region has the DNA TGCAGTGCTAGACGGGACCCCACCCGGGAGACCCAGTACTTC.

This clonotype was observed at least ten times. The chain couples TRBV7-2 to TRBJ1-5, with D possibly matching TRBD1 (5 bases). The germline V and J ends were trimmed by 8 bases and 6 bases, with 17 bases remaining between them. CDR3 length: 14 amino acids. Germline V CDR1 and CDR2: SGHTA, FQGNSA. In DNA form, the CDR3 reads TGTGCCAGCGGGACCAAAAGGGGAACTCAGCCCCAGCATTTT. Translated: CASGTKRGTQPQHF.

The rearrangement links TRBV29-1 to TRBJ2-7; maybe TRBD2 (5 bases). The CDR3 runs 12 residues. V was pared by 3 bases and J by 3 bases, with 9 bases between. Germline values: CDR1 SQVTM, CDR2 ANQGSEA. The CDR3 bases are TGCAGCGTTGAGGTGGGAGTCTACGAGCAGTACTTC. Protein product: CSVEVGVYEQYF.

This clonotype has a handful of counts. V usage is TRBV12-3 or TRBV12-4 and J usage is TRBJ2-5; maybe TRBD2 (6 bases). Trimming removed 5 bases at V and 5 bases at J, with 18 bases between. The CDR3 contains 15 residues. CDR3 in DNA: TGTGCCAGCAGTAACCGCGGGGTGGCGCAGGAGACCCAGTACTTC. Translating it yields CASSNRGVAQETQYF.

In this sample, this clonotype turned up many times. The chain recombines TRBV7-2 with TRBJ2-2, with no clear D. The CDR3 covers 15 residues. Deletions cut 1 base from V and 8 bases from J, with 14 bases between. From germline, CDR1 is SGHTA and CDR2 FQGNSA. CDR3 loop: CASSLDRPGLGELFF. The CDR3 region has the DNA TGTGCCAGCAGCTTAGACCGGCCCGGATTAGGGGAGCTGTTTTTT. Using reference TRBV7-2 and TRBJ2-2 for the parts outside the CDR3, the full variable domain is GAGVSQSPSNKVTEKGKDVELRCDPISGHTALYWYRQSLGQGLEFLIYFQGNSAPDKSGLPSDRFSAERTGGSVSTLTIQRTQQEDSAVYLCASSLDRPGLGELFFGEGSRLTVL.

This chain joins TRBV28 and TRBJ2-2; weak D call: TRBD2 (6 bases). The CDR3 runs 13 residues. V dropped 5 bases and J dropped 7 bases, with 11 bases sitting between them. CDR1 is MDHEN and CDR2 is SYDVKM in the germline V gene. CDR3 bases: TGTGCCAGCAGTACCCTGGGAGGCGGGGAGCTGTTTTTT. Its translation is CASSTLGGGELFF.

The chain carries TRBV20-1 and TRBJ1-3, with a possible D match to TRBD1 (6 bases). Germline V gene lookup returns CDR1 DFQATT and CDR2 SNEGSKA (reference sequence). V shed 5 bases and J shed 3 bases, with 14 bases lying between them. The length of the CDR3 is 14 residues. CDR3 sequence: CSAADRLRGNTIYF. CDR3 nucleotide sequence: TGCAGTGCTGCTGACAGGCTACGTGGAAACACCATATATTTT.

This chain links TRBV15 with TRBJ2-5, with D maybe TRBD1 (5 bases). The V and J ends lost 0 bases and 6 bases respectively, with 14 bases between them. The germline V gene has CDR1 LNHNV and CDR2 YYDKDF (reference sequence). The CDR3 runs 15 residues. CDR3 loop: CATSRDLSVGQTQYF. CDR3 nucleotides: TGTGCCACCAGCAGAGATTTGTCCGTGGGGCAGACCCAGTACTTC. The full variable domain, completed using reference TRBV15 and TRBJ2-5, is DAMVIQNPRYQVTQFGKPVTLSCSQTLNHNVMYWYQQKSSQAPKLLFHYYDKDFNNEADTPDNFQSRRPNTSFCFLDIRSPGLGDTAMYLCATSRDLSVGQTQYFGPGTRLLVL.

V gene TRBV4-3 combines with J gene TRBJ2-4; a possible D gene is TRBD1 (6 bases). V was cut by 1 base and J by 7 bases, with 11 bases left in between. Germline values: CDR1 LGHNA, CDR2 YSLEER. CDR3 size: 14 residues. The DNA for the CDR3 is TGCGCCAGCAGCCAAGGGGACACGAGGAACATTCAGTACTTC. It yields the protein CASSQGDTRNIQYF.

This clonotype was detected ten times or more. The chain carries TRBV7-2 and TRBJ2-3; 9 bases map to TRBD2. The germline V gene encodes CDR1 SGHTA and CDR2 FQGNSA. V shed 1 base and J 6 bases; nucleotides not matched to a gene: 5. The CDR3 covers 15 residues. The CDR3, as DNA: TGTGCCAGCAGCTTAGTTGGCGGGAGGGCCGATACGCAGTATTTT. Translation: CASSLVGGRADTQYF.

This clonotype was seen more than once but under ten times. This chain connects TRBV19 to TRBJ2-1, with 9 bases that match TRBD1. V trimming: 1 base; J trimming: 5 bases; junction bases outside the gene matches: 3. This CDR3 is built from 15 residues. Germline V gives CDR1 LNHDA, CDR2 SQIVND (reference sequence). CDR3 loop: CASSIGGQGDNEQFF. CDR3 DNA sequence: TGTGCCAGTAGTATAGGGGGACAGGGAGACAATGAGCAGTTCTTC.

About this clonotype itself: One end of the junction is discordant with germline, which a read error may explain. The chain combines TRBV19 with TRBJ2-7; D gene unclear. In germline, CDR1 is LNHDA, CDR2 SQIVND (reference sequence). The CDR3 sequence is 15 residues long. CDR3 bases: TGTGCCACCTCCCCCGGGCAGCAGATCTCCCACGAGCAGTACTTC. Protein sequence: CATSPGQQISHEQYF.

This rearrangement joins TRBV7-6 to TRBJ2-5; a possible D gene is TRBD2 (5 bases). Germline assignment: CDR1 SGHVS and CDR2 FNYEAQ. Trimming removed 1 base from V and 4 bases from J, with 10 bases in between. The CDR3 is made up of 14 amino acids. The CDR3 protein is CASSLGGDGETQYF. Written as DNA, the CDR3 is TGTGCCAGCAGCTTAGGGGGAGATGGAGAGACCCAGTACTTC.

This clonotype was seen many times. The chain uses TRBV18 and TRBJ2-1; 7 bases are a match to TRBD1. V shed 3 bases, J shed 7 bases, and the junction held 3 bases outside the gene matches. CDR3 length: 13 residues. CDR1 is KGHSH and CDR2 is LQKENI in the germline V gene. The CDR3 DNA follows: TGTGCCAGCTCACCTCTCAGGGGGAATGAGCAGTTCTTC. Protein sequence: CASSPLRGNEQFF.

This clonotype was recorded at least ten times. V and J are TRBV6-5 and TRBJ1-1; D possibly corresponds to TRBD1 (6 bases). V lost 4 bases and J lost 1, with 10 bases in between. The CDR3 is 14 residues long. Per germline, CDR1 MNHEY and CDR2 SVGAGI. The CDR3 sequence: CASSWDTENTEAFF. The CDR3 region has the DNA TGTGCCAGCAGTTGGGACACGGAGAACACTGAAGCTTTCTTT.

At least ten counts were recorded for this clonotype. The gene calls are TRBV29-1 and TRBJ1-2; 7 nucleotides align to TRBD1. This CDR3 region has 13 residues. The germline gives CDR1 SQVTM, CDR2 ANQGSEA. In nucleotides, the CDR3 is TGCAGTGTCCGGGACAGAGAAGAAGGTGGCTACACCTTC. It specifies CSVRDREEGGYTF.

This clonotype came up a few times. V gene TRBV12-3 or TRBV12-4 combines with J gene TRBJ2-7, with D uncertain. V dropped 3 bases and J dropped 0 bases, with 6 bases sitting between them. CDR3 length equals 13 residues. The CDR3 DNA is TGTGCCAGCAGTTTTCGCAGCTCCTACGAGCAGTACTTC. This translates into CASSFRSSYEQYF.

This clonotype was counted between two and nine times. The chain links TRBV20-1 to TRBJ2-3, with D uncertain. CDR1 is DFQATT, CDR2 SNEGSKA, per germline (reference sequence). CDR3 length equals 14 residues. Trimming shortened V by 2 bases and J by 3 bases, and 12 bases separated the two germline ends. In nucleotides, the CDR3 is TGCAGTGCTAGAACCCTCGGTCGGACAGATACGCAGTATTTT. It codes for CSARTLGRTDTQYF.